This TCR beta chain originates from a study of blood T cell repertoires in COVID-19. Study details: Italy, Spain and the United States were the sources of the convalescent and acute COVID-19 samples.

The repertoire was sequenced with immunoSEQ multiplex PCR; TCRdb's copy has only in-frame clones and lacks some. The sample shows fewer than 200,000 clones, about 72% of them seen only once. Two negative PCRs, clearance, or symptom resolution were required of recovered Cohort 3 donors. Germline loops: CDR1 SGHTA, CDR2 FQGNSA. The CDR3 contains 15 residues. Trimming removed 4 bases from V and 2 bases from J; junction bases left unmatched: 5. The sequenced sample consisted of PBMCs or T cells enriched from blood (not recorded which). The source of this sequence is a woman aged 45 to 65 who had recovered from COVID-19. This rearrangement joins TRBV7-2 to TRBJ2-1, with TRBD1 identical over 7 bases. The CDR3 spells CASSSPTGTYNEQFF. CDR3 bases: TGTGCCAGCAGCTCACCGACAGGGACCTACAATGAGCAGTTCTTC.